This T cell receptor (beta chain) was sequenced for a study of vaccination effects on CD4 cells after COVID-19. This CDR3 comprises 19 residues. With regard to this clone: What it binds is not known.

The protocol was immunoSEQ multiplex PCR, while the TCRdb copy is restricted to in-frame clones and leaves out a portion. The sample comprises approximately 30,000 clones, about four fifths of which are singletons, and more than 1.4% rests with the top ten. Expansion with viral peptide pools was applied to antigen-specific CD4+ T cells by the ViraFEST assay prior to sequencing. When nine to ten days of culture had elapsed, CD4+ T cells were isolated. Everyone in the study got two shots of either the BNT162b2 or mRNA-1273 vaccine. The healthy vaccine recipients, who had no prior SARS-CoV-2 infection, showed negative nucleocapsid antibodies.

This TCR was recovered from a human donor who received a COVID-19 vaccine. Some clones in this sample may be carry-over from other donors' samples. The specimen was CD4+ T cells from PBMCs cultured with HCoV-NL63 spike peptides, collected after COVID-19 vaccination. The chain links TRBV21-1 to TRBJ2-7; the DNA was not compared with TRBD2, the D call given in the table. TRBV21-1 is a listed pseudogene. The CDR3 nucleotides are TGTGCCAGCAGCAAAGTCCCCGATGGCCCGGAGCAACTTTCCTACGAGCAGTACGTC. Translating it yields CASSKVPDGPEQLSYEQYV.